Included here is one T cell receptor beta chain sequence, with context. Its cognate antigen is unknown. During its preparation, the TCRbeta library received unique molecular identifiers. TCRdb re-called the PCR reads with MiXCR, one entry per CDR3 protein. The table includes hundreds of thousands of distinct CDR3 sequences, about 10% detected once. This sample is part of a study of T-cell reconstitution after alpha-beta-depleted transplantation in children. Broader study findings: Newly generated T cells supplied most T-cell counts and diversity one year post-transplant. Roughly two months post-transplant, alpha-beta T cells reportedly originated from several hundred graft clones that had expanded. At day 60, the high TCRbeta diversity found in some patients originated from recipient T cells and thymic progenitors that had survived.

Germline CDR1 ENHRY, CDR2 SYGVKD. V lost 9 bases and J lost 6; bases outside the gene matches: 7. The length of the CDR3 is 13 residues. The TCR sequence derives from a child aged 2-15 years with inherited bone marrow failure, due to receive a stem cell transplant. The input for sequencing was PBMCs, taken before TCRalphabeta/CD19-depleted stem cell transplant. The chain joins TRBV10-3 to TRBJ2-1; 8 nucleotides line up with TRBD2. In DNA form, the CDR3 reads TGTGCCATAGTGACGAGCGGGAGCAATGAGCAGTTCTTC. It encodes CAIVTSGSNEQFF.